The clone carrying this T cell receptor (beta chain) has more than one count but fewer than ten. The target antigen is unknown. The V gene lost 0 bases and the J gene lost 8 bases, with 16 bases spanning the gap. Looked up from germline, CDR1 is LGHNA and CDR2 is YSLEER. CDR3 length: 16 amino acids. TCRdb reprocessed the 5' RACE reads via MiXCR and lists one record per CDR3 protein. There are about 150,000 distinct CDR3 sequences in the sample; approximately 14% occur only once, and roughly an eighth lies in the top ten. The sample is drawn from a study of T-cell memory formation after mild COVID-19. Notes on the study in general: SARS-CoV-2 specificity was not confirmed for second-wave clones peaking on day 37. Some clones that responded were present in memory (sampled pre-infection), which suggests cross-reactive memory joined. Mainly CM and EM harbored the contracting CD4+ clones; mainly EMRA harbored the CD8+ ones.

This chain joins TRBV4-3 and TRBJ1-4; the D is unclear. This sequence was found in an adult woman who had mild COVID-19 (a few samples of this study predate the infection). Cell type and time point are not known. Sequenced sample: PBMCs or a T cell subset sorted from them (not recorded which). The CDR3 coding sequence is TGCGCCAGCAGCCAAGATTCAGGCACCGGAAAGGAAAAACTGTTTTTT. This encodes CASSQDSGTGKEKLFF.